This record covers a single T cell receptor beta chain. Its antigen is as yet unknown. This entry comes from a study of Siglec-9 on CD8 T cells in melanoma. Whole-study findings and limits: An effector memory CD8+ subset marked by Siglec-9 reportedly appeared to gather in melanoma.

Only in-frame clones appear in the TCRdb table, and some are missing; sequencing was by immunoSEQ multiplex PCR. The profile covers 30,000 to 45,000 clones, with roughly 80% appearing a single time and under 2% taken by the ten largest. The V end lost 3 bases, the J end lost 5 bases, and 16 bases lay between the germline ends. In germline, CDR1 is MNHNS, CDR2 SASEGT. This CDR3 region has 15 residues. The sequence was obtained from a human donor in good health. Source material: Siglec-9- CD8+ T cells sorted from blood. The rearrangement uses TRBV6-1 and TRBJ1-1; a possible D gene is TRBD1 (5 bases). CDR3 in amino acids: CASSDEWQEGTEAFF. Here the CDR3 DNA reads TGTGCCAGCAGTGATGAGTGGCAGGAGGGGACTGAAGCTTTCTTT.